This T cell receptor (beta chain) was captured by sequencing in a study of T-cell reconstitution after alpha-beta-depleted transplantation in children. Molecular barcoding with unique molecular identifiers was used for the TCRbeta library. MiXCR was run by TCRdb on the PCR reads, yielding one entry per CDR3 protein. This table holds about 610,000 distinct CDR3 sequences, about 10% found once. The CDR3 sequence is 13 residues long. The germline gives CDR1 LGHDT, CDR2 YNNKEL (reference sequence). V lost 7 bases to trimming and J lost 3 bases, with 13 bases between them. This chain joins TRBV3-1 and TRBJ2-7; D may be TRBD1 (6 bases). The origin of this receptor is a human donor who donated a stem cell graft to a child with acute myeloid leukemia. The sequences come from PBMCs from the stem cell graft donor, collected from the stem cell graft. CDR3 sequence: CASNNRGIYEQYF. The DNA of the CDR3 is TGTGCCAGCAATAATAGGGGGATCTACGAGCAGTACTTC.